This TCR beta chain emerged from a study of monozygotic twins with inflammatory bowel disease. The CDR3 extends over 19 amino acids. Per germline, CDR1 LGHNA and CDR2 YNFKEQ. The authors made each sample's cDNA in eight separate reactions. For each CDR3 protein, TCRdb gives one entry from its re-call of the 5' RACE reads, without DNA. The sample has roughly 150,000 distinct CDR3 sequences, and its top ten clones hold 1.2%. Study-level points and caveats: Evidence failed to back one strong IBD-linked signal or clonotype. Healthy twins shared more clonotypes with others than IBD patients, most markedly active ones. Possibly reflecting limited power, no difference in repertoire similarity was found between concordant and discordant twins.

For this clonotype: Its antigen is not identified.

The V gene is TRBV4-2, the J gene TRBJ1-6; TCRdb selects TRBD1, and the lack of DNA leaves this call unchecked. The sequencing sample was made of blood. This sequence was found in a human donor with ulcerative colitis or Crohn's disease, or a healthy co-twin of an affected twin (not recorded which). CDR3 residues: CASSQDRGSPISGNSPLHF.